This T cell receptor beta chain was profiled in a study of beta chain features in type 1 diabetes. Whole-study findings and limits: TCRB CDR3s from Type 1 diabetes patients were moderately but significantly shorter in all four CD4+ subsets. Possibly, sequencing cDNA over-represented cells that had high TCR expression levels.

Sequenced material consisted of expressed TCRB transcripts (all of the isolated RNA was reverse transcribed). For naive, central memory and regulatory T cell samples, reads averaged about 3.5 million. The repertoire was sequenced with immunoSEQ multiplex PCR; TCRdb's copy has only in-frame clones and lacks some. The profile shows 350,000 to 450,000 clones, about 15% of them singletons. Germline CDR1 and CDR2: SEHNR and FQNEAQ (reference sequence). The length of the CDR3 is 13 residues. V was shortened by 4 bases and J by 6 bases, with 12 bases between the two germline ends. In the case of this clone: The antigen is not known.

The sample taken for sequencing was naive CD4+ T cells from blood. The sequence was collected from a man under 40 in good health. The chain joins TRBV7-9 to TRBJ1-2, with unresolved D. CDR3 residues: CASSSDPPDGYTF. The CDR3 coding sequence is TGTGCCAGCAGCTCAGACCCCCCGGATGGCTACACCTTC.